The 26 T cell receptor beta chains below all came from one sample that was sequenced in a study of blood T cell repertoires in COVID-19. TCRdb's copy holds only in-frame clones and misses some; the assay was immunoSEQ multiplex PCR. The data show more than 300,000 clones, over 75% seen once. The material sequenced was PBMCs or T cells enriched from blood (not recorded which). The receptors were gathered from a man aged 40-49 years in a cohort exposed to, infected with or recovered from COVID-19 (not recorded which).

This clone has more than one count but fewer than ten. The V and J genes are TRBV5-4 and TRBJ1-1; the D is unclear. CDR1 is SGHNT, CDR2 YYREEE, per germline (reference sequence). The CDR3 has 13 residues. Trimming took 4 bases from V and 1 from J, leaving 8 bases between them. The CDR3 loop is CASSLGGNTEAFF. CDR3 DNA sequence: TGTGCCAGCAGCCTGGGAGGGAACACTGAAGCTTTCTTT.

The CDR3: CASSPRDRGYTEAFF. CDR3 bases: TGTGCCAGCTCACCCCGGGACAGGGGATACACTGAAGCTTTCTTT. The V gene is TRBV18, the J gene TRBJ1-1, with 10 bases fitting TRBD1. Germline-derived CDR1 and CDR2 are KGHSH and LQKENI. V was clipped by 3 bases and J by 3 bases; unmatched bases: 4. The CDR3 loop spans 15 amino acids.

V is TRBV30 and J is TRBJ2-7; D unclear. CDR1 and CDR2 from the germline V gene are GTSNPN and SVGIG (reference sequence). There are 11 residues in the CDR3. Trimming took off 4 bases at V and 1 base at J, with 5 bases between the two ends. The DNA for the CDR3 is TGTGCCTGGATGACATCCTACGAGCAGTACTTC. Protein product: CAWMTSYEQYF.

The chain joins TRBV5-1 to TRBJ2-3; 7 nucleotides match TRBD2. V lost 7 bases and J lost 5; bases outside the gene matches: 10. CDR1 and CDR2 (germline): SGHRS, YFSETQ. CDR3 length equals 14 residues. CDR3 residues: CASAGAGVVDTQYF. The CDR3 DNA follows: TGCGCCAGCGCCGGGGCGGGAGTGGTAGATACGCAGTATTTT.

This clone has just a few counts. The rearrangement uses TRBV2 and TRBJ1-1; tentative D call: TRBD1 (6 bases). V was pared by 2 bases and J by 7 bases, with 8 bases between. The CDR3 is made up of 12 amino acids. Per the germline V gene, CDR1 is SNHLY and CDR2 is FYNNEI. The CDR3 DNA is TGTGCCAGCAGTGAAACAGGGTTTGAAGCTTTCTTT. This encodes CASSETGFEAFF.

The chain links TRBV28 to TRBJ2-7; D possibly corresponds to TRBD1 (5 bases). The CDR3 spans 15 residues. Germline V gene data show CDR1 as MDHEN and CDR2 as SYDVKM. V lost 6 bases to trimming and J lost 2 bases, with 17 bases between them. Here the CDR3 DNA reads TGTGCCAGCAGCACAGGATTACCCATGACCTACGAGCAGTACTTC. Protein: CASSTGLPMTYEQYF. The entire variable domain, with the rest obtained from reference TRBV28 and TRBJ2-7, is as follows: DVKVTQSSRYLVKRTGEKVFLECVQDMDHENMFWYRQDPGLGLRLIYFSYDVKMKEKGDIPEGYSVSREKKERFSLILESASTNQTSMYLCASSTGLPMTYEQYFGPGTRLTVT.

V usage is TRBV3-1 (or the pseudogene TRBV3-2) and J usage is TRBJ2-7; TRBD1 matches at 7 bases. CDR1 is LGHDT, CDR2 YNNKEL, per germline (reference sequence). V was pared by 2 bases and J by 6 bases, with 4 bases of the junction left unmatched. The CDR3 is 13 amino acids. The CDR3 DNA is TGTGCCAGCAGCCAAAACAGGGGCGGCGAGCAGTACTTC. Amino acid sequence: CASSQNRGGEQYF.

This chain connects TRBV5-1 to TRBJ2-3; a weak D match, TRBD2 (5 bases). This CDR3 has 15 residues. V lost 2 bases and J 2 bases, leaving 12 bases between the germline ends. The germline CDR1 and CDR2 sequences are SGHRS and YFSETQ. In nucleotides, the CDR3 is TGCGCCAGCAGCTTTTGGCTAGCAGCCACAGATACGCAGTATTTT. Its protein is CASSFWLAATDTQYF.

The CDR3 spells CASSRRDVATNEKLFF. CDR3 DNA: TGTGCCAGCAGCAGGAGGGACGTTGCAACTAATGAAAAACTGTTTTTT. This chain uses TRBV5-5 with TRBJ1-4, with D perhaps TRBD1 (5 bases). Germline CDR1 SGHKS, CDR2 YYEKEE (reference sequence). There are 16 residues in the CDR3. V lost 4 bases to trimming and J lost 0 bases, with 13 bases between them.

The genes are TRBV27 and TRBJ2-5; 8 bases are a match to TRBD1. J gave up 4 bases and V 5 bases, and 3 bases lay outside the gene matches. The CDR3 runs to 13 residues. Germline CDR1 and CDR2: MNHEY and SMNVEV (reference sequence). As DNA, the CDR3 is TGTGCCAGCAGTACAGGGGGGAGAGAGACCCAGTACTTC. Amino acid sequence: CASSTGGRETQYF.

This sequence joins TRBV5-1 and TRBJ1-4, with unresolved D. Trimming cost V 4 bases and J 7 bases, with 14 bases left between them. In germline, CDR1 is SGHRS, CDR2 YFSETQ. The CDR3 covers 14 residues. The CDR3 protein is CASSPRGGSEKLFF. The CDR3 DNA reads as TGCGCCAGCAGCCCACGAGGAGGATCTGAAAAACTGTTTTTT.

This chain links TRBV6-1 with TRBJ2-2; 8 nucleotides match TRBD1. Germline V gene sequence: CDR1 MNHNS, CDR2 SASEGT. The V and J ends lost 3 bases and 4 bases, in that order; junction bases with no gene match: 4. CDR3 length: 15 amino acids. The CDR3, as DNA: TGTGCCAGCAGTGACAGGGGGCGCGGCACCGGGGAGCTGTTTTTT. Translating gives CASSDRGRGTGELFF.

The chain's CDR3 is CASSYDRDYGYTF. CDR3 DNA sequence: TGTGCCAGCAGTTACGACAGGGACTATGGCTACACCTTC. The chain employs TRBV3-1 (or the pseudogene TRBV3-2) and TRBJ1-2; TRBD1 agrees at 7 bases. V lost 6 bases to trimming and J lost 3 bases; unmatched junction nucleotides: 4. Germline assignment: CDR1 LGHDT and CDR2 YNNKEL (reference sequence). CDR3 length equals 13 residues.

Regarding this clone: Other DNA sequences of this sample code for an identical CDR3. This chain joins TRBV4-1 and TRBJ1-2, with TRBD1 matching over 7 bases. Germline V gives CDR1 MGHRA, CDR2 YSYEKL. CDR3 length: 13 residues. With 2 bases clipped from V and 3 bases from J, the junction kept 0 bases outside the gene matches. The CDR3 spells CASSQQGDYGYTF. The CDR3 region has the DNA TGCGCCAGCAGCCAACAGGGGGACTATGGCTACACCTTC.

The V gene is TRBV14, the J gene TRBJ1-4, with D possibly being TRBD1 (5 bases). Germline CDR1 and CDR2: SGHDN and FVKESK. The CDR3 covers 13 residues. V was shortened by 3 bases and J by 7 bases, with 9 bases between the two germline ends. The CDR3 bases are TGTGCCAGCAGCCATAAGGGGTTTGAAAAACTGTTTTTT. Encoded protein: CASSHKGFEKLFF.

This chain connects TRBV2 to TRBJ1-2; weak D call: TRBD1 (5 bases). The germline V and J ends were trimmed by 2 bases and 4 bases, with 14 bases remaining between them. The CDR3 runs to 15 residues. The germline gives CDR1 SNHLY, CDR2 FYNNEI. Written as DNA, the CDR3 is TGTGCCAGCAGTGAATCTAGGGCGGACACCTATGGCTACACCTTC. Translating it yields CASSESRADTYGYTF.

For the CDR3, the DNA is TGCGCCAGCAGCTTTTTTCTAGCGCCAGATACGCAGTATTTT. Translated, it gives CASSFFLAPDTQYF. The chain recombines TRBV5-1 with TRBJ2-3, with a weak D call TRBD2 (6 bases). The length of the CDR3 is 14 residues. V was shortened by 2 bases and J by 4 bases, with 11 bases between the two germline ends. The germline V gene has CDR1 SGHRS and CDR2 YFSETQ.

In the case of this clone: With a much larger clone just one base away, this may be a read error. This specimen includes other DNA sequences encoding the same CDR3. This rearrangement joins TRBV7-2 to TRBJ1-5; 7 bases agree with TRBD1. CDR1 and CDR2 (germline): SGHTA, FQGNSA. This CDR3 is 13 amino acids long. After removal of 4 bases from V and 5 bases from J, the junction contained 2 bases not matched to a gene. As DNA, the CDR3 is TGTGCCAGCAGCTCAGACAGGGATCAGCCCCAGCATTTT. This gives the protein CASSSDRDQPQHF.

V is TRBV2 and J is TRBJ1-4, with a possible D match to TRBD1 (5 bases). V lost 7 bases and J lost 8, with 17 bases in between. This CDR3 is 14 amino acids long. CDR1 and CDR2 (germline): SNHLY, FYNNEI. The DNA of the CDR3 is TGTGCCAGCACGGAGGGACGGATCCCGGAAAAACTGTTTTTT. Translating it yields CASTEGRIPEKLFF.

The chain couples TRBV29-1 to TRBJ2-5; no firm D call. Germline V gene lookup returns CDR1 SQVTM and CDR2 ANQGSEA. The CDR3 covers 12 residues. V lost 5 bases to trimming and J lost 1 base, with 8 bases between them. CDR3 nucleotide sequence: TGCAGCGTTCGACACAGCCAAGAGACCCAGTACTTC. Encoded protein: CSVRHSQETQYF.

The gene calls are TRBV19 and TRBJ2-1, with D maybe TRBD2 (6 bases). From germline, CDR1 is LNHDA and CDR2 SQIVND (reference sequence). The CDR3 contains 13 residues. With 4 bases removed from V and 7 bases from J, the gap between germline ends came to 11 bases. CDR3 amino acids: CASSSRGRNEQFF. The CDR3 nucleotides read TGTGCCAGTAGTAGCCGGGGGAGGAATGAGCAGTTCTTC.

J is TRBJ1-1 and V is TRBV3-1 (or the pseudogene TRBV3-2); D might be TRBD1 (5 bases). Trimming shortened V by 1 base and J by 1 base, and 10 bases separated the two germline ends. The CDR3 consists of 15 residues. Germline CDR1 reads LGHDT; CDR2 reads YNNKEL (reference sequence). The CDR3: CASSQGRQPNTEAFF. CDR3 sequence (DNA): TGTGCCAGCAGCCAAGGACGACAGCCGAACACTGAAGCTTTCTTT.

The chain recombines TRBV5-4 with TRBJ1-1; no definite D call. From germline, CDR1 is SGHNT and CDR2 YYREEE (reference sequence). This CDR3 comprises 14 residues. The V gene lost 2 bases and the J gene lost 4 bases, with 12 bases spanning the gap. CDR3 region: CASSFMEGVTEAFF. CDR3 coding DNA: TGTGCCAGCAGCTTCATGGAGGGCGTCACTGAAGCTTTCTTT.

This chain uses TRBV3-1 (or the pseudogene TRBV3-2) with TRBJ2-7, with 8 bases that match TRBD2. This CDR3 spans 14 amino acids. CDR1 and CDR2 from the germline V gene are LGHDT and YNNKEL (reference sequence). After removal of 5 bases from V and 0 bases from J, the junction contained 3 bases not matched to a gene. CDR3 residues: CASSTSGSSYEQYF. The DNA for the CDR3 is TGTGCCAGCAGCACTAGCGGTAGCTCCTACGAGCAGTACTTC.

The rearrangement links TRBV28 to TRBJ1-6, with D hard to call. Germline CDR1 MDHEN, CDR2 SYDVKM. The V and J ends lost 2 bases and 5 bases respectively, with 13 bases between them. This CDR3 spans 16 amino acids. The CDR3 here is CASSLNRGWDNSPLHF. The CDR3 DNA reads TGTGCCAGCAGTTTAAACCGGGGTTGGGATAATTCACCCCTCCACTTT.

The V call is TRBV5-1, the J call TRBJ1-4, with 7 nucleotides matching TRBD1. The CDR3 totals 14 residues. Germline CDR1 and CDR2: SGHRS and YFSETQ. With 4 bases clipped from V and 8 bases from J, the junction kept 8 bases outside the gene matches. CDR3 protein: CASSTGQLTEKLFF. The CDR3, as DNA: TGCGCCAGCAGCACGGGACAGTTAACCGAAAAACTGTTTTTT.